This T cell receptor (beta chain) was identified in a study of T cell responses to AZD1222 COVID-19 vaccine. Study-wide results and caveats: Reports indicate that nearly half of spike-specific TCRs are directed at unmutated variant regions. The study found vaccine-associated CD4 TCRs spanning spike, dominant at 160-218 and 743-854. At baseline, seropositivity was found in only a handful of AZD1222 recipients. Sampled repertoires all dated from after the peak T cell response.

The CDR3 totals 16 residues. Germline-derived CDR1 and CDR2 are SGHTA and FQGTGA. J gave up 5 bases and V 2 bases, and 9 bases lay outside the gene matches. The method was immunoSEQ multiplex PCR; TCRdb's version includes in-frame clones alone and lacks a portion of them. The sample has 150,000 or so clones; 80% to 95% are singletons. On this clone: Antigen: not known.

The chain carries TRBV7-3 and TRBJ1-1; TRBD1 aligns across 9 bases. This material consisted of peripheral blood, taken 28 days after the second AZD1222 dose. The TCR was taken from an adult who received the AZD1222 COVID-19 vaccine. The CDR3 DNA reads TGTGCCAGCAGCTTAGGCCCGACAGGGGGGAGGACTGAAGCTTTCTTT. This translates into CASSLGPTGGRTEAFF.